Sequencing of this T cell receptor (beta chain) was carried out in a study of blood T cell repertoires in COVID-19. Sequencing used immunoSEQ multiplex PCR; TCRdb keeps in-frame clones, though not all of them. Of around 150,000 clones in the sample, roughly 80% were seen once. Germline V lookup: CDR1 MGHRA, CDR2 YSYEKL. Between the trimmed V and J ends, which lost 3 bases and 0 bases, there was a span of 26 bases. The CDR3 totals 20 residues. The chain joins TRBV4-1 to TRBJ1-1; TRBD1 is a possible D gene (5 bases). The clonotype was recovered from a man aged 65-85 years with acute or convalescent COVID-19. Source material: peripheral blood. The CDR3 spells CASSHPLGQAGVHMNTEAFF. CDR3 in DNA: TGCGCCAGCAGCCACCCATTGGGGCAGGCTGGGGTCCATATGAACACTGAAGCTTTCTTT.